The clone carrying this TCR beta chain was seen at least ten times. The target antigen is unknown. This sample stems from a study of cytomegalovirus exposure and HLA in healthy donors. This CDR3 spans 13 amino acids. V was clipped by 8 bases and J by 3 bases; unmatched bases: 4. CDR1 and CDR2 (germline): ENHRY, SYGVKD. Whole-study results and caveats: An observed cluster of highly shared sequence variants was recorded as a likely sequencing artifact.

Primers: 60 Vbeta forward and 13 Jbeta reverse. TCRdb keeps only in-frame clones here, not all; method: immunoSEQ multiplex PCR. This sample has roughly 97,000 clones, with approximately 9% found just once. The origin of this receptor is a man aged 45 to 65 in good health and CMV-seropositive. The chain combines TRBV10-3 with TRBJ1-3, with 7 bases aligning to TRBD1. Specimen: PBMCs. This CDR3 is CAIGTDYGNTIYF. The DNA of the CDR3 is TGTGCCATCGGGACAGACTATGGAAACACCATATATTTT.